This T cell receptor (beta chain) came from a study of blood T cell repertoires in COVID-19. Study as a whole: There were acute and convalescent COVID-19 samples, and they came from the United States, Italy and Spain.

Authors' data handling: Amplifying reference gene primers gave estimates of nucleated cell counts. TCRdb keeps only in-frame clones here, not all; method: immunoSEQ multiplex PCR. The V and J calls and clone size are taken from that table; D and trimming were inferred from the DNA. The sample comprises about 79,000 clones, roughly 91% of which are singletons, and 11% to 15% rests with the top ten. The germline V gene encodes CDR1 SGHNT and CDR2 YYREEE (reference sequence). The CDR3 extends over 15 amino acids. The junction had 5 bases not matched to a gene; V was cut back by 1 base and J by 8 bases. The clonotype was recovered from a man aged 70-80 years with active or convalescent COVID-19. The rearrangement joins TRBV5-4 to TRBJ2-1; 11 bases are shared with TRBD2. Sample: peripheral blood. CDR3 amino acids: CASSLPGLAAHEQFF. Here the CDR3 DNA reads TGTGCCAGCAGCTTGCCGGGACTAGCGGCCCATGAGCAGTTCTTC.